Each of the 13 T cell receptor beta chains below was sequenced from the same sample in a study of blood T cell repertoires in COVID-19 (dated by TCRdb to 2020 to 2022). The receptor library was made with the immunoSEQ multiplex PCR assay. Imported from immuneACCESS, the table was reduced by TCRdb to in-frame sequences with V and J called. These copies leave out some clones; in studies compared against another copy, an unresolved V gene accounts for under half, and the cause of the remainder is not known. This sample lists about 200,000 clones; 85% to 90% were detected once. Together, the top ten hold 0.62% of the sample. The sequencing input was peripheral blood. Every receptor here comes from a man aged 45-65 years with acute or convalescent COVID-19.

The chain employs TRBV15 and TRBJ2-4; TRBD2 agrees at 7 bases. Trimming removed 0 bases from V and 0 bases from J; junction bases left unmatched: 20. The CDR3 extends over 22 amino acids. Per the germline V gene, CDR1 is LNHNV and CDR2 is YYDKDF (reference sequence). The CDR3 sequence is CATSRELAWGGSPTGAKNIQYF. The CDR3 nucleotides are TGTGCCACCAGCAGAGAGTTAGCGTGGGGCGGGAGTCCCACGGGAGCCAAAAACATTCAGTACTTC.

This clone has a handful of counts. The V gene is TRBV29-1, the J gene TRBJ1-1; D remains unclear. The germline V gene encodes CDR1 SQVTM and CDR2 ANQGSEA. This CDR3 is built from 14 residues. V was shortened by 4 bases and J by 0 bases, with 12 bases between the two germline ends. The CDR3 loop is CSVGKGDMNTEAFF. The CDR3 coding sequence is TGCAGCGTTGGAAAGGGAGACATGAACACTGAAGCTTTCTTT.

The V and J genes are TRBV2 and TRBJ2-1; 8 positions agree with TRBD2. This CDR3 is built from 15 residues. Per germline, CDR1 SNHLY and CDR2 FYNNEI. The V segment lost 1 base and the J segment 4 bases; nucleotides outside the gene matches: 3. The chain's CDR3 is CASSEGLAGYNEQFF. The CDR3 nucleotides read TGTGCCAGCAGTGAAGGCCTAGCGGGTTACAATGAGCAGTTCTTC.

The V call is TRBV7-2, the J call TRBJ1-2, with TRBD1 matching 8 bases. With 5 bases clipped from V and 7 bases from J, the junction kept 9 bases outside the gene matches. In germline, CDR1 is SGHTA, CDR2 FQGNSA. The CDR3 spans 14 residues. The CDR3 coding sequence is TGTGCCAGCAGCCACACAGGGGGAATAGTTGGCTACACCTTC. Protein sequence: CASSHTGGIVGYTF. The entire variable domain, with the rest obtained from reference TRBV7-2 and TRBJ1-2, is as follows: GAGVSQSPSNKVTEKGKDVELRCDPISGHTALYWYRQSLGQGLEFLIYFQGNSAPDKSGLPSDRFSAERTGGSVSTLTIQRTQQEDSAVYLCASSHTGGIVGYTFGSGTRLTVV.

On this clone itself: Relative to the germline gene, one junction end is altered; a read error may explain this. This rearrangement joins TRBV6-1 to TRBJ2-1, with TRBD2 identical over 9 bases. CDR3 size: 12 residues. In germline, CDR1 is MNHNS, CDR2 SASEGT. The CDR3 loop reads CASSDLAGYRIF. The CDR3 DNA follows: TGTGCCAGCAGTGATCTAGCGGGGTACAGAATCTTC.

The chain carries TRBV5-4 and TRBJ1-3, with D unclear. Looked up from germline, CDR1 is SGHNT and CDR2 is YYREEE (reference sequence). This CDR3 comprises 14 residues. V lost 1 base and J 8 bases, leaving 13 bases between the germline ends. CDR3 bases: TGTGCCAGCAGCTTGAGAGGTTTAATCGACACCATATATTTT. Translating gives CASSLRGLIDTIYF.

The chain links TRBV6-6 to TRBJ1-1; 7 nucleotides match TRBD1. The ends lost 5 bases at V and 3 bases at J; junction bases unmatched: 3. This CDR3 has 13 residues. In germline, CDR1 is MNHNY, CDR2 SVGAGI (reference sequence). CDR3: CASSTDRDTEAFF. The CDR3 DNA reads TGTGCCAGCAGTACTGACAGGGACACTGAAGCTTTCTTT.

The chain couples TRBV25-1 to TRBJ2-2, with D possibly matching TRBD2 (5 bases). Trimming took off 5 bases at V and 1 base at J, with 11 bases between the two ends. CDR3 length: 15 residues. Germline V gene sequence: CDR1 MGHDK, CDR2 SYGVNS. In DNA form, the CDR3 reads TGTGCCAGCAGTCGTGGGGAGATGAACACCGGGGAGCTGTTTTTT. Translated, it gives CASSRGEMNTGELFF.

The genes are TRBV7-9 and TRBJ1-1; D is perhaps TRBD1 (6 bases). Germline CDR1 and CDR2: SEHNR and FQNEAQ (reference sequence). V lost 5 bases and J lost 1, with 14 bases in between. The CDR3 contains 15 residues. The DNA of the CDR3 is TGTGCCAGCAGCCCATTCGGACAGAAGAACACTGAAGCTTTCTTT. Protein product: CASSPFGQKNTEAFF. Supplemented by reference TRBV7-9 and TRBJ1-1, the full variable domain reads DTGVSQNPRHKITKRGQNVTFRCDPISEHNRLYWYRQTLGQGPEFLTYFQNEAQLEKSRLLSDRFSAERPKGSFSTLEIQRTEQGDSAMYLCASSPFGQKNTEAFFGQGTRLTVV.

The CDR3 here is CASSLGGRGETQYF. The DNA of the CDR3 is TGTGCCAGCAGTTTGGGGGGGCGGGGAGAGACCCAGTACTTC. V gene TRBV27 combines with J gene TRBJ2-5, with a tentative D call TRBD2 (7 bases). V shed 3 bases and J shed 4 bases, with 12 bases lying between them. The CDR3 has 14 residues. Per germline, CDR1 MNHEY and CDR2 SMNVEV (reference sequence).

The chain carries TRBV7-2 and TRBJ1-1, with TRBD1 identical over 8 bases. The germline V gene has CDR1 SGHTA and CDR2 FQGNSA. The V and J ends lost 2 bases and 4 bases, in that order; junction bases with no gene match: 12. The CDR3 runs 17 residues. CDR3 loop: CASSLNTGGAPSTEAFF. For the CDR3, the DNA is TGTGCCAGCAGCTTAAATACAGGGGGGGCTCCATCCACTGAAGCTTTCTTT.

The chain recombines TRBV19 with TRBJ1-5, with 10 bases identical to TRBD1. With V trimmed by 5 bases and J by 4 bases, 5 bases remained unmatched. The CDR3 covers 15 residues. Germline CDR1 and CDR2: LNHDA and SQIVND (reference sequence). CDR3 nucleotides: TGTGCCAGTAGTCTCCGACAGGGGGCTAATCAGCCCCAGCATTTT. Translating it yields CASSLRQGANQPQHF.

This chain connects TRBV15 to TRBJ2-1, with TRBD1 matching over 7 bases. The germline V gene encodes CDR1 LNHNV and CDR2 YYDKDF (reference sequence). CDR3 length equals 14 residues. V trimming: 5 bases; J trimming: 11 bases; junction bases outside the gene matches: 12. The CDR3 protein is CATSPGTEKHQQFF. CDR3 coding DNA: TGTGCCACCAGCCCCGGGACAGAGAAACACCAGCAGTTCTTC.